This TCR beta chain is from a study of technical replicates of blood from a few donors. Germline trimming cut 4 bases from V and 3 bases from J; bases unmatched to any gene: 3. CDR1 and CDR2 (germline): SGHRS, YFSETQ. This CDR3 has 14 amino acids. The repertoire was sequenced with immunoSEQ multiplex PCR; TCRdb's copy has only in-frame clones and lacks some. This sample has 65,000 to 80,000 clones, with more than 85% found just once. The source is a human donor in good health. The sequenced material came from T cells isolated from PBMCs. The V call is TRBV5-1, the J call TRBJ2-3; TRBD1 matches at 9 bases. CDR3 nucleotide sequence: TGCGCCAGCAGCCACGACAGGGGGACAGATACGCAGTATTTT. Its translation: CASSHDRGTDTQYF.